This TCR beta chain was profiled in a study of regulatory T cells in long-lasting Graves disease. Notes on the study in general: When disease was persistent, TRBV28, TRBJ1-2 and TRBJ2-5 were the favored segments.

Sequencing libraries for TCR beta were prepared with iRepertoire HTBI primers and Arm-PCR of CDR3 regions. A single record per CDR3 protein comes from TCRdb applying MiXCR to the multiplex PCR reads. The sample includes 350,000 to 450,000 distinct CDR3 sequences, around 21% of them seen just once. Time point specified: persistent/refractory GD, antithyroid drugs over 5 years with positive TRAb. PBMC RNA served as the TCR library source. In each case, Graves' disease was diagnosed per American Thyroid Association guidelines. A peripheral blood sample, roughly 9.8 milliliters in volume, was drawn into EDTA tubes. The germline gives CDR1 SEHNR, CDR2 FQNEAQ (reference sequence). V was clipped by 1 base and J by 10 bases, with 19 bases between them. The CDR3 runs 16 residues. Points on this clonotype: Its antigen is currently unknown.

Sequencing was performed on peripheral blood mononuclear cells (PBMCs), taken when the disease was refractory, from a patient treated with antithyroid drugs. This chain connects TRBV7-9 to TRBJ1-4; D uncertain. The TCR was taken from a female donor with Graves disease. CDR3 in amino acids: CASSLGIKEQEGKLFF. CDR3 sequence (DNA): TGTGCCAGCAGCTTAGGTATAAAAGAACAAGAGGGAAAACTGTTTTTT.